This TCR beta chain was sequenced during a study of cytomegalovirus exposure and HLA in healthy donors. General observations from the study: Compared with the approximately 680-donor mean, an Asian-associated ancestry cluster reportedly had fewer N-insertions, according to a later analysis. Among CMV-associated TCR beta chains, most appeared HLA-restricted in a later analysis.

Between the trimmed V and J ends, which lost 1 base and 3 bases, there was a span of 13 bases. Looked up from germline, CDR1 is MDHEN and CDR2 is SYDVKM. The CDR3 sequence is 15 residues long. About this clone: Antigen: not known.

PCR primers comprised 60 Vbeta and 13 Jbeta primers. Some clones are missing from TCRdb's copy, which holds only in-frame ones; the method was immunoSEQ multiplex PCR. The sample shows about 140,000 clones, more than 65% of them seen only once. This TCR was sampled from a woman in her twenties or thirties in good health and CMV-seronegative. The gene calls are TRBV28 and TRBJ2-7, with TRBD1 as a possible D gene (5 bases). Sequenced: PBMCs. CDR3 in amino acids: CASSLLGAQNYEQYF. In DNA, the CDR3 is TGTGCCAGCAGTTTATTAGGGGCGCAAAACTACGAGCAGTACTTC.